Each of the 12 T cell receptor beta chains below was sequenced from the same sample in a study of T cell repertoires in cytomegalovirus infection. TCRdb itself ran the reads through MiXCR, one entry per CDR3 protein. The table includes some 920,000 distinct CDR3 sequences, 30% to 40% detected once. These receptors lack a known antigen. The specimen was cultured CD8+ T cells from PBMCs, collected from culture after CMV antigen stimulation. The receptors were sampled from a human donor in good health (CMV status not recorded). Some clones in this sample may be carry-over from other donors' samples.

The rearrangement joins TRBV6-2 or TRBV6-3 to TRBJ2-7, with D unclear. CDR1 and CDR2 from the germline V gene are MNHEY and SVGEGT. V was pared by 6 bases and J by 0 bases, with 6 bases between. CDR3 size: 12 residues. CDR3 DNA sequence: TGTGCCAGCAGCTCCTACTCCTACGAGCAGTACGTC. Translating it yields CASSSYSYEQYV.

This clonotype was seen more than once but under ten times. This chain links TRBV7-2 with TRBJ1-2; the D gene is possibly TRBD1 (5 bases). The CDR3 is 15 amino acids. Germline V gene sequence: CDR1 SGHTA, CDR2 FQGNSA. V was cut by 1 base and J by 0 bases, with 9 bases left in between. The CDR3 DNA follows: TGTGCCAGCAGCTTAGAGACAGCGCCTAACTATGGCTACACCTTC. Translated: CASSLETAPNYGYTF.

This clonotype occurred many times. V gene TRBV6-1 combines with J gene TRBJ2-1; 13 bases fit TRBD2. The CDR3 totals 16 residues. Unmatched junction bases numbered 4, after V lost 0 bases and J lost 8 bases. Per germline, CDR1 MNHNS and CDR2 SASEGT. The CDR3 nucleotides are TGTGCCAGCAGTGAAGCAGAACTAGCGGGGGGGGATGAGCAGTTCTTC. It specifies CASSEAELAGGDEQFF.

This clonotype was observed at least ten times. The chain joins TRBV6-1 to TRBJ2-2; D remains ambiguous. The V end was cut by 5 bases, the J end by 8 bases, with 15 bases between. Per germline, CDR1 MNHNS and CDR2 SASEGT. The CDR3 covers 14 residues. The CDR3 spells CASSYPPQGGELFF. The CDR3 DNA reads as TGTGCCAGCAGTTATCCTCCTCAAGGGGGGGAGCTGTTTTTT.

V usage is TRBV7-8 and J usage is TRBJ2-1; D tentatively reads TRBD1 or TRBD2 (6 bases each). The CDR3 loop spans 12 amino acids. Germline V gives CDR1 SGHVS, CDR2 FQNEAQ. The germline V and J ends were trimmed by 5 bases and 15 bases, with 17 bases remaining between them. CDR3 DNA: TGTGCCAGCAGCCCTGGAAGGGGGGCCGGGTTCTTC. Residues: CASSPGRGAGFF.

In its sample, this clonotype was seen many times. The chain recombines TRBV7-8 with TRBJ1-4; D remains ambiguous. Trimming left V 5 bases short and J 6 bases short, with 7 bases between. The germline CDR1 and CDR2 sequences are SGHVS and FQNEAQ. CDR3 size: 12 residues. The DNA for the CDR3 is TGTGCCAGCAGCCTCAGGCATGAAAAACTGTTTTTT. Its protein product is CASSLRHEKLFF.

This clonotype came up a few times. The chain couples TRBV6-6 to TRBJ1-2, with a tentative D call TRBD1 (6 bases). CDR1 MNHNY and CDR2 SVGAGI come from the germline V gene (reference sequence). The CDR3 has 15 residues. Trimming pared 6 bases from V and 8 bases from J, leaving 22 bases between. CDR3 amino acids: CASSLAWEGGEGYTF. As DNA, the CDR3 is TGTGCCAGCAGCCTGGCCTGGGAGGGGGGGGAAGGCTACACCTTC.

The V and J genes are TRBV6-5 and TRBJ2-7; 12 bases map to TRBD2. The CDR3 spans 16 residues. Trimming cost V 5 bases and J 3 bases; bases outside gene matches: 8. CDR1 and CDR2 (germline): MNHEY, SVGAGI. The CDR3: CASSLTSGGSIYEQYF. The CDR3 nucleotides read TGTGCCAGCAGTCTGACTAGCGGGGGTAGTATCTACGAGCAGTACTTC.

The chain links TRBV28 to TRBJ2-5; D not resolved. Germline V gene data show CDR1 as MDHEN and CDR2 as SYDVKM. The CDR3 is 13 residues long. V was clipped by 5 bases and J by 2 bases, with 9 bases between them. CDR3 sequence reads: CASSPQQQETQYF. DNA of the CDR3: TGTGCCAGCAGTCCGCAACAGCAAGAGACCCAGTACTTC.

This clonotype has more than one count but fewer than ten. The CDR3 spells CASSFGVRGPLHF. As DNA, the CDR3 is TGTGCCAGCAGTTTCGGGGTCCGAGGGCCCCTCCACTTT. The rearrangement uses TRBV27 and TRBJ1-6; D is unresolved. Trimming pared 3 bases from V and 13 bases from J, leaving 13 bases between. CDR3 length: 13 amino acids. CDR1 MNHEY and CDR2 SMNVEV come from the germline V gene (reference sequence).

This clonotype was seen a few times. This chain joins TRBV6-2 or TRBV6-3 and TRBJ2-7; D ambiguous. Trimming shortened V by 2 bases and J by 5 bases, and 10 bases separated the two germline ends. Germline values: CDR1 MNHEY, CDR2 SVGEGT. The CDR3 sequence is 13 residues long. The DNA for the CDR3 is TGTGCCAGCAGTTACACTGGGAAGGACGAGCAGTACGTC. This codes for CASSYTGKDEQYV.

The chain joins TRBV7-3 to TRBJ2-3; TRBD1 matches at 7 bases. After removal of 4 bases from V and 6 bases from J, the junction contained 16 bases not matched to a gene. The CDR3 runs 17 residues. CDR1 is SGHTA, CDR2 FQGTGA, per germline. CDR3 DNA: TGTGCCAGCAGCTCTCTTCCGGCAGAGGGGGCCCAGGATACGCAGTATTTT. Protein sequence: CASSSLPAEGAQDTQYF.